This entry concerns a single T cell receptor beta chain. Here immunoSEQ multiplex PCR was the method, and the copy in TCRdb shows in-frame clones only, minus some. The sample lists a few hundred thousand clones, approximately 87% occurring once. These data belong to a study of blood T cell repertoires in COVID-19. This CDR3 region has 13 residues. V lost 7 bases to trimming and J lost 7 bases; unmatched junction nucleotides: 7. The chain joins TRBV12-3 or TRBV12-4 to TRBJ1-1; TRBD1 matches at 9 bases. The receptor's source is a woman between 50 and 59 years old who had recovered from COVID-19. The material sequenced was PBMCs or T cells enriched from blood (not recorded which). CDR3: CASKRQGGNEAFF. CDR3 nucleotides: TGTGCCAGCAAAAGACAGGGGGGAAATGAAGCTTTCTTT.